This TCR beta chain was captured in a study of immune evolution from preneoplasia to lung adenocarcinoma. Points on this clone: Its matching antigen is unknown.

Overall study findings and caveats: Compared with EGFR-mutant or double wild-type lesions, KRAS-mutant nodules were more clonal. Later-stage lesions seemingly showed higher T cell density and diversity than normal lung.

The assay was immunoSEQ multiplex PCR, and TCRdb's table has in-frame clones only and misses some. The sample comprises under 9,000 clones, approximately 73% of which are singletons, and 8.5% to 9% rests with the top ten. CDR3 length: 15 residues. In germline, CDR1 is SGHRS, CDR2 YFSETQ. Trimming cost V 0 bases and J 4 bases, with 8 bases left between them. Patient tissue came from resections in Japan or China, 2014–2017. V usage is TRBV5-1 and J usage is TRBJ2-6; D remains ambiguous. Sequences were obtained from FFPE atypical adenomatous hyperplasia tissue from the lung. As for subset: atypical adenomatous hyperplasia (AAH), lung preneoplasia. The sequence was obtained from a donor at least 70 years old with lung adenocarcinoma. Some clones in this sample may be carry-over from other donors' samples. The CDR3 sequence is CASSLALSGANVLTF. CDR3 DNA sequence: TGCGCCAGCAGCTTGGCGTTATCCGGGGCCAACGTCCTGACTTTC.